This T cell receptor beta chain emerged from a study of response to subunit inactivated influenza vaccine. General study points: Authors suggested each seasonal influenza vaccination recruits few new T cells.

With respect to this clonotype: Its specificity is unknown.

The CDR3 consists of 16 residues. CDR1 is SGHRS, CDR2 YFSETQ, per germline. Germline trimming cut 1 base from V and 6 bases from J; bases unmatched to any gene: 9. One entry per CDR3 protein, called by TCRdb with MiXCR from the RT-PCR reads. The data hold under 200,000 distinct CDR3 sequences, with 11% observed a single time. The TCR sequence derives from a middle-aged man who received an inactivated influenza vaccine. The source was non-naive T cells sorted from PBMCs, collected about 40 days after vaccination. This chain links TRBV5-1 with TRBJ2-7; 11 nucleotides align to TRBD2. In DNA, the CDR3 is TGCGCCAGCAGCTTGCCTAGCGGGGGGCCATACAGCGAGCAGTACTTC. This translates into CASSLPSGGPYSEQYF.